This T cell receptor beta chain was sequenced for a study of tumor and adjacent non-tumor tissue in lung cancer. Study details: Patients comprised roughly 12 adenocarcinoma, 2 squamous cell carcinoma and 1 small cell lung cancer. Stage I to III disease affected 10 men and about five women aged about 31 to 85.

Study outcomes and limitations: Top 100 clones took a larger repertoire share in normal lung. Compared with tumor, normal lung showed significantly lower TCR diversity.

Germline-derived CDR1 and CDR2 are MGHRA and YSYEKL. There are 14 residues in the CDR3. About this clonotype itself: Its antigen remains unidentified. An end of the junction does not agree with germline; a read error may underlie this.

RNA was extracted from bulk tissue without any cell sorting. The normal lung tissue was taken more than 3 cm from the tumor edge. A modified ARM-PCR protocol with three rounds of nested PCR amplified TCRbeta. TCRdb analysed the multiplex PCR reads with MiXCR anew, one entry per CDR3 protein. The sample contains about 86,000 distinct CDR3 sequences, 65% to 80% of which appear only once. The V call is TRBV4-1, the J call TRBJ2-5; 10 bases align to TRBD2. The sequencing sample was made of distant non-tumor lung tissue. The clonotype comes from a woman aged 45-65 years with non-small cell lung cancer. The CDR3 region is CTSSPSGRLETQYF. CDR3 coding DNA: TGCACCAGCAGCCCTAGCGGGAGACTTGAGACCCAGTACTTC.